These 18 T cell receptor beta chains were sequenced from one sample in a study of CD8+CD57+ T cells in acquired aplastic anemia. Whoever was chosen for sequencing had shown CD8+CD57+ cell expansion by flow cytometry. Genomic DNA, serving as template, underwent TCR beta VDJ and CDR3 profiling. TCRdb called the reads again in MiXCR, with one record for every CDR3 protein. This table has fewer than 250,000 distinct CDR3 sequences, around half appearing once. The source material was sorted CD4+, CD8+, or CD8+CD57+ T cells (not recorded which) from PBMCs. These receptors were obtained from a human donor with aplastic anemia.

The chain combines TRBV24-1 with TRBJ2-1, with unresolved D. The V gene's germline CDR1 is KGHDR and CDR2 SFDVKD. The CDR3 consists of 13 residues. Trimming removed 12 bases from V and 7 bases from J, with 18 bases in between. The chain's CDR3 is CACSSRPMNEQFF. The CDR3 DNA reads TGTGCCTGCAGTTCAAGACCCATGAATGAGCAGTTCTTC.

This clonotype was recorded at least ten times. The V call is TRBV6-4, the J call TRBJ1-2; 12 nucleotides line up with TRBD1. The length of the CDR3 is 15 residues. CDR1 and CDR2 from the germline V gene are MRHNA and SNTAGT. Unmatched junction bases numbered 5, after V lost 3 bases and J lost 6 bases. As DNA, the CDR3 is TGTGCCAGCAGTGATGGGACAGGGGGCTCGGATGGCTACACCTTC. As protein: CASSDGTGGSDGYTF.

Comment on this clonotype: A much larger clone is a single base away; this may be a read error. The chain combines TRBV7-8 with TRBJ2-1; D gene uncertain. There are 14 residues in the CDR3. The germline gives CDR1 SGHVS, CDR2 FQNEAQ. In DNA, the CDR3 is TGTGCCAGCAGCGTAGATAGTAGGGAATTTGAGCAGCTCTTC. It encodes CASSVDSREFEQLF.

This clonotype has at least ten counts. This chain uses TRBV4-2 with TRBJ1-1; 7 nucleotides line up with TRBD1. CDR3 size: 13 residues. In germline, CDR1 is LGHNA, CDR2 YNFKEQ. V shed 1 base, J shed 6 bases, and the junction held 2 bases outside the gene matches. CDR3 DNA sequence: TGTGCCAGCAGCCAAGTTCAGGGGGCTGAAGCTTTCTTT. This codes for CASSQVQGAEAFF.

Regarding this clonotype: At one end the junction does not follow the germline gene, possibly because of a read error. The V gene is TRBV6-4, the J gene TRBJ2-1, with TRBD2 matching over 12 bases. Looked up from germline, CDR1 is MRHNA and CDR2 is SNTAGT. This CDR3 spans 16 amino acids. The CDR3 DNA reads as TGTGCCTGCAGTTTTGGACTAGCGGGGACCTACAATGAGCAGTTCTTC. It codes for CACSFGLAGTYNEQFF.

In this sample, this clonotype turned up many times. The CDR3 sequence is CASSVRPGPNFNSPLHF. The CDR3 region has the DNA TGTGCCAGCAGCGTTCGACCGGGGCCTAATTTTAATTCACCCCTCCACTTT. The chain combines TRBV9 with TRBJ1-6; TRBD1 is a possible D gene (5 bases). The CDR3 runs to 17 residues. Trimming removed 2 bases from V and 6 bases from J, with 18 bases in between. Germline values: CDR1 SGDLS, CDR2 YYNGEE.

The rearrangement links TRBV12-3 or TRBV12-4 to TRBJ1-5; perhaps TRBD1 as D (5 bases). The CDR3 sequence is 16 residues long. V was cut by 0 bases and J by 4 bases, with 13 bases left in between. CDR3 region: CASSLAGTSTNQPQHF. In DNA form, the CDR3 reads TGTGCCAGCAGTTTAGCGGGGACTTCTACAAATCAGCCCCAGCATTTT.

This clonotype is termed medium-sized. The chain uses TRBV25-1 and TRBJ1-6; 9 bases are a match to TRBD1. Trimming cost V 4 bases and J 5 bases; bases outside gene matches: 0. There are 14 residues in the CDR3. Germline values: CDR1 MGHDK, CDR2 SYGVNS. CDR3 protein: CASSGTGDNSPLHF. The DNA for the CDR3 is TGTGCCAGCAGTGGGACAGGGGATAATTCACCCCTCCACTTT.

In its sample, this clonotype was seen a few times. Here the CDR3 DNA reads TGTGCCAGCAGCCCCCCCTTTGGAAGAGCCAAAAACATTCAGTACTTC. Protein sequence: CASSPPFGRAKNIQYF. The chain carries TRBV7-9 and TRBJ2-4; no firm D call. V was trimmed by 5 bases and J by 0 bases, leaving 14 bases between them. This CDR3 is 16 amino acids long. The V gene's germline CDR1 is SEHNR and CDR2 FQNEAQ (reference sequence).

With regard to this clonotype: With a much larger clone just one base away, this may be a read error. The CDR3 sequence is CASSQGATGELFF. The CDR3 nucleotides are TGCGCCAGCAGCCAAGGTGCCACCGGGGAGCTGTTTTTT. J is TRBJ2-2 and V is TRBV4-1; D not certain. V was pared by 1 base and J by 4 bases, with 4 bases between. The CDR3 has 13 residues. Per the germline V gene, CDR1 is MGHRA and CDR2 is YSYEKL.

The chain employs TRBV10-3 and TRBJ1-6; D call uncertain. Germline V CDR1 and CDR2: ENHRY, SYGVKD. The CDR3 loop spans 13 amino acids. The V end was cut by 11 bases, the J end by 14 bases, with 22 bases between. The CDR3 reads CAGSLTLPVALHF. DNA for the CDR3: TGTGCCGGCAGCTTGACCCTCCCTGTGGCCCTCCACTTT.

The chain uses TRBV29-1 and TRBJ1-2, with D uncertain. This CDR3 comprises 12 residues. V was trimmed by 6 bases and J by 3 bases, leaving 11 bases between them. Germline V gene data show CDR1 as SQVTM and CDR2 as ANQGSEA. The CDR3 DNA reads TGCAGCGTCTCGGACGGAGACTATGGCTACACCTTC. Residues: CSVSDGDYGYTF.

The CDR3 nucleotides are TGTGCCAGCAGTGAGACTAGCGGGAGGGTTATAGATACGCAGTATTTT. As protein: CASSETSGRVIDTQYF. V gene TRBV7-9 combines with J gene TRBJ2-3, with TRBD2 identical over 14 bases. This CDR3 region has 16 residues. V shed 6 bases, J shed 5 bases, and the junction held 7 bases outside the gene matches. Germline CDR1 and CDR2: SEHNR and FQNEAQ (reference sequence). The full variable domain, rest sourced from reference TRBV7-9 and TRBJ2-3, is DTGVSQNPRHKITKRGQNVTFRCDPISEHNRLYWYRQTLGQGPEFLTYFQNEAQLEKSRLLSDRFSAERPKGSFSTLEIQRTEQGDSAMYLCASSETSGRVIDTQYFGPGTRLTVL.

This clonotype occurred many times. V gene TRBV19 combines with J gene TRBJ1-2; TRBD1 agrees at 8 bases. Germline V lookup: CDR1 LNHDA, CDR2 SQIVND (reference sequence). V lost 8 bases to trimming and J lost 8 bases; unmatched junction nucleotides: 19. This CDR3 comprises 16 residues. CDR3 region: CASWVHAGGPGEGYTF. The CDR3 region has the DNA TGTGCCAGTTGGGTCCATGCAGGGGGCCCCGGAGAGGGCTACACCTTC.

Points on this clonotype: A read error is likely, as this CDR3 ends without the conserved phenylalanine or tryptophan. The rearrangement joins TRBV5-6 to TRBJ1-1; TRBD1 agrees at 7 bases. The germline V gene has CDR1 SGHDT and CDR2 YYEEEE. The CDR3 contains 13 residues. V lost 3 bases to trimming and J lost 2 bases; unmatched junction nucleotides: 1. CDR3 amino acids: CASSWDSNTEAFL. The DNA of the CDR3 is TGTGCCAGCAGCTGGGACAGTAACACTGAAGCTTTCCTT.

The genes are TRBV5-1 and TRBJ2-1; D unclear. Trimming removed 0 bases at V and 0 bases at J, with 10 bases between. CDR1 and CDR2 from the germline V gene are SGHRS and YFSETQ. This CDR3 contains 16 residues. CDR3: CASSLEAHSSYNEQFF. As DNA, the CDR3 is TGCGCCAGCAGCTTGGAAGCCCACAGCTCCTACAATGAGCAGTTCTTC.

The sample holds many counts of this clonotype. The rearrangement links TRBV20-1 to TRBJ2-5, with a tentative D call TRBD2 (6 bases). Germline V gives CDR1 DFQATT, CDR2 SNEGSKA (reference sequence). The CDR3 has 14 amino acids. The V gene lost 6 bases and the J gene lost 4 bases, with 18 bases spanning the gap. CDR3 nucleotide sequence: TGCAGTGCCACTAGCTATGTCGGAGGAGAGACCCAGTACTTC. This encodes CSATSYVGGETQYF.

This clonotype occurred many times. The V and J genes are TRBV7-2 and TRBJ2-4; TRBD1 agrees at 8 bases. The V gene's germline CDR1 is SGHTA and CDR2 FQGNSA. The CDR3 has 17 residues. The ends lost 0 bases at V and 5 bases at J; junction bases unmatched: 9. The CDR3 protein is CASSLANQDRDENIQYF. CDR3 DNA: TGTGCCAGCAGCTTAGCGAACCAGGACAGGGACGAAAACATTCAGTACTTC.